This entry lists 19 T cell receptor beta chains sequenced from one sample in a study of T cells after yellow fever vaccination. In TCRdb, the 5' RACE reads were re-called with MiXCR into one record per CDR3 protein. The profile covers tens of thousands of distinct CDR3 sequences, with around 7.7% appearing a single time and roughly two fifths taken by the ten largest. The source material was CD8+ T cells sorted from PBMCs, sampled on the day of the yellow fever booster vaccination. The receptors stem from a man aged 25-40 years who received the YFV17D yellow fever vaccine.

The genes are TRBV9 and TRBJ2-4, with D perhaps matching TRBD2 (5 bases). The CDR3 runs 15 residues. Trimming took 4 bases from V and 0 from J, leaving 11 bases between them. CDR1 and CDR2 from the germline V gene are SGDLS and YYNGEE. The CDR3: CASSPGDLAKNIQYF. As DNA, the CDR3 is TGTGCCAGCAGCCCCGGGGATTTAGCCAAAAACATTCAGTACTTC.

This clonotype was picked up many times. V and J are TRBV5-1 and TRBJ2-7, with no clear D. V shed 0 bases and J shed 6 bases, with 13 bases lying between them. Germline V gene lookup returns CDR1 SGHRS and CDR2 YFSETQ. This CDR3 has 14 amino acids. The CDR3 reads CASSLGGNPGEQYF. In DNA, the CDR3 is TGCGCCAGCAGCTTGGGGGGTAACCCGGGCGAGCAGTACTTC.

The sample holds many counts of this clonotype. The chain uses TRBV12-3 or TRBV12-4 and TRBJ2-1, with D tentatively TRBD2 (6 bases). The ends were cut back, 8 bases at V and 8 bases at J, with 22 bases in the middle. This CDR3 has 15 residues. DNA of the CDR3: TGTGCCAGCGCGATAATGGGGGTAGGGGAGGATGAGCAGTTCTTC. Residues: CASAIMGVGEDEQFF.

This clonotype has ten or more counts. Here the CDR3 reads CSVPPPGAVAGRETQYF. The CDR3 nucleotides read TGCAGCGTTCCACCACCGGGGGCTGTCGCGGGAAGAGAGACCCAGTACTTC. V gene TRBV29-1 combines with J gene TRBJ2-5; D could derive from TRBD1 or TRBD2 (6 bases each). The germline V gene has CDR1 SQVTM and CDR2 ANQGSEA. The CDR3 contains 17 residues. Trimming shortened V by 5 bases and J by 4 bases, and 26 bases separated the two germline ends.

The V and J genes are TRBV3-1 and TRBJ2-3; 9 positions match TRBD1. CDR3 length equals 17 residues. Per the germline V gene, CDR1 is LGHDT and CDR2 is YNNKEL (reference sequence). With 10 bases clipped from V and 0 bases from J, the junction kept 14 bases outside the gene matches. In nucleotides, the CDR3 is TGTGCCACCCAGGACAGGGGCGCCCGACTTAGCACAGATACGCAGTATTTT. Translation: CATQDRGARLSTDTQYF.

This clonotype was seen a few times. This rearrangement joins TRBV7-2 to TRBJ1-6, with 7 bases that match TRBD1. The CDR3 consists of 14 residues. V shed 5 bases, J shed 6 bases, and the junction held 4 bases outside the gene matches. The germline V gene encodes CDR1 SGHTA and CDR2 FQGNSA. DNA for the CDR3: TGTGCCAGCAGCAGGACAGGCTCTAATTCACCCCTCCACTTT. Translating gives CASSRTGSNSPLHF.

This chain joins TRBV29-1 and TRBJ2-7; D remains unclear. V was trimmed by 4 bases and J by 2 bases, leaving 9 bases between them. Germline loops: CDR1 SQVTM, CDR2 ANQGSEA. The CDR3 has 12 residues. This chain's CDR3 is CSVGMGTYEQYF. For the CDR3, the DNA is TGCAGCGTTGGAATGGGGACCTACGAGCAGTACTTC.

V and J are TRBV7-9 and TRBJ2-7, with D maybe TRBD2 (5 bases). V was cut by 7 bases and J by 5 bases, with 12 bases left in between. Germline CDR1 reads SEHNR; CDR2 reads FQNEAQ (reference sequence). This CDR3 has 12 amino acids. This chain's CDR3 is CASTTGVNEQYF. The CDR3 DNA reads as TGTGCCAGCACCACCGGGGTAAACGAGCAGTACTTC.

The CDR3 DNA is TGTGCCAGCAGCGTGGACAGGGTTCCCACTGAAGCTTTCTTT. Translation: CASSVDRVPTEAFF. The V and J genes are TRBV5-5 and TRBJ1-1, with 8 bases aligning to TRBD1. The germline V gene has CDR1 SGHKS and CDR2 YYEKEE (reference sequence). The length of the CDR3 is 14 residues. V was pared by 4 bases and J by 4 bases, with 6 bases of the junction left unmatched.

This clonotype came up a few times. The rearrangement links TRBV28 to TRBJ2-2; TRBD1 agrees at 10 bases. Germline-derived CDR1 and CDR2 are MDHEN and SYDVKM. This CDR3 spans 14 amino acids. The J segment lost 6 bases and the V segment lost 8 bases, leaving 6 bases of the junction unmatched. The CDR3, as DNA: TGTGCCAGCGACGGACAGGGGGTGGCCGGGGAGCTGTTTTTT. Translation gives CASDGQGVAGELFF.

The table lists this clonotype with many counts. This sequence joins TRBV29-1 and TRBJ2-7; 9 bases are a match to TRBD1. The CDR3 extends over 13 amino acids. With V trimmed by 4 bases and J by 7 bases, 8 bases remained unmatched. Germline CDR1 is SQVTM and CDR2 is ANQGSEA. The CDR3 DNA reads TGCAGCGTTGGTTTTGGGACAGGGTTGGAGCAGTACTTC. Its translation: CSVGFGTGLEQYF.

This clonotype appeared a few times. Here the CDR3 DNA reads TGTGCCAGCAGCCAACTAGCGGGATTAACAGATACGCAGTATTTT. Its protein is CASSQLAGLTDTQYF. V is TRBV6-2 or TRBV6-3 and J is TRBJ2-3; TRBD2 matches at 10 bases. The CDR3 length is 15 residues. Germline V gives CDR1 MNHEY, CDR2 SVGEGT. V trimming: 6 bases; J trimming: 3 bases; junction bases outside the gene matches: 6.

This clonotype was observed a handful of times. The chain recombines TRBV5-8 with TRBJ2-6; D is uncertain. V was trimmed by 7 bases and J by 0 bases, leaving 17 bases between them. CDR1 is SGHTS, CDR2 YDEGEE, per germline. This CDR3 contains 17 residues. CDR3 nucleotide sequence: TGTGCCAGCGGCTACGAGGCGGCAAACTCTGGGGCCAACGTCCTGACTTTC. It translates to CASGYEAANSGANVLTF. The full variable domain, completed using reference TRBV5-8 and TRBJ2-6, is EAGVTQSPTHLIKTRGQQATLRCSPISGHTSVYWYQQALGLGLQFLLWYDEGEERNRGNFPPRFSGRQFPNYSSELNVNALELEDSALYLCASGYEAANSGANVLTFGAGSRLTVL.

This clonotype was observed at least ten times. At one end, the junction sequence differs from germline, possibly due to a read error. The chain links TRBV5-1 to TRBJ2-7, with TRBD2 matching over 8 bases. The CDR3 is made up of 17 amino acids. Germline values: CDR1 SGHRS, CDR2 YFSETQ. The CDR3 spells CASSLESPGLGSSEQYF. In DNA form, the CDR3 reads TGCGCCAGCAGCTTGGAGTCTCCGGGACTAGGTTCCTCCGAGCAGTACTTC.

In its sample, this clonotype was seen once. A read error may produce the germline difference seen at one junction end. The V call is TRBV7-9, the J call TRBJ2-1; D remains unclear. This CDR3 comprises 12 residues. Germline V gives CDR1 SEHNR, CDR2 FQNEAQ (reference sequence). The CDR3 here is CAISWIHNEQFF. Written as DNA, the CDR3 is TGTGCCATCAGCTGGATTCATAATGAGCAGTTCTTC.

The chain joins TRBV5-8 to TRBJ2-1; D is undetermined. Germline assignment: CDR1 SGHTS and CDR2 YDEGEE. Trimming removed 7 bases at V and 7 bases at J, with 15 bases between. This CDR3 region has 13 residues. CDR3: CASPLRFGNEQFF. The CDR3 nucleotides read TGTGCCAGCCCTTTAAGGTTTGGGAATGAGCAGTTCTTC. Variable domain in full (rest from reference TRBV5-8 and TRBJ2-1): EAGVTQSPTHLIKTRGQQATLRCSPISGHTSVYWYQQALGLGLQFLLWYDEGEERNRGNFPPRFSGRQFPNYSSELNVNALELEDSALYLCASPLRFGNEQFFGPGTRLTVL.

The V and J genes are TRBV23-1 and TRBJ1-4; TRBD1 might be the D (6 bases). TRBV23-1 is assigned to the ORF class and has an uncertain function. V was cut by 3 bases and J by 8 bases, with 10 bases left in between. There are 13 residues in the CDR3. CDR3 sequence reads: CASSHRGREKLFF. CDR3 DNA: TGCGCCAGCAGTCACAGGGGACGGGAAAAACTGTTTTTT.

The table lists this clonotype with many counts. The chain combines TRBV20-1 with TRBJ2-3, with TRBD2 matching 7 bases. Germline V gene lookup returns CDR1 DFQATT and CDR2 SNEGSKA (reference sequence). Trimming at V came to 6 bases and at J to 2 bases, leaving 11 bases not matched to a gene. The CDR3 length is 15 residues. The CDR3 spells CSARTERETTDTQYF. CDR3 sequence (DNA): TGCAGTGCCCGAACGGAGCGGGAAACCACAGATACGCAGTATTTT.

This chain uses TRBV19 with TRBJ2-1; D unresolved. Germline V gene lookup returns CDR1 LNHDA and CDR2 SQIVND (reference sequence). The CDR3 length is 15 residues. Trimming removed 2 bases at V and 1 base at J, with 9 bases between. The CDR3 spells CASSIMANSYNEQFF. The CDR3 bases are TGTGCCAGTAGTATAATGGCGAATTCCTACAATGAGCAGTTCTTC.